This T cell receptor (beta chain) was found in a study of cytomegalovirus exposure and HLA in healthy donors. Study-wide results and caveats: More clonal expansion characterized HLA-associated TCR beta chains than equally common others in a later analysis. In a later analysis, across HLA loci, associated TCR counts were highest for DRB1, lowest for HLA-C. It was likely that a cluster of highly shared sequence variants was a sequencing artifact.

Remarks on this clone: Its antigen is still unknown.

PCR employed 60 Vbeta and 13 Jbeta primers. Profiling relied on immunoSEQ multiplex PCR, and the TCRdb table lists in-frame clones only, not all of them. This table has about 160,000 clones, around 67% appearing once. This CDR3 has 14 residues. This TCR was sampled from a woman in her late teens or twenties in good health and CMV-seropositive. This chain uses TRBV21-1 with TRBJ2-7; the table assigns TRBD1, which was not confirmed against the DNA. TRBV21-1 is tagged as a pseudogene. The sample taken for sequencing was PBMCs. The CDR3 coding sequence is TGTGCCAGCAACCCGACAGACGCTTTTGGGGAGCAGTACTTC. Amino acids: CASNPTDAFGEQYF.